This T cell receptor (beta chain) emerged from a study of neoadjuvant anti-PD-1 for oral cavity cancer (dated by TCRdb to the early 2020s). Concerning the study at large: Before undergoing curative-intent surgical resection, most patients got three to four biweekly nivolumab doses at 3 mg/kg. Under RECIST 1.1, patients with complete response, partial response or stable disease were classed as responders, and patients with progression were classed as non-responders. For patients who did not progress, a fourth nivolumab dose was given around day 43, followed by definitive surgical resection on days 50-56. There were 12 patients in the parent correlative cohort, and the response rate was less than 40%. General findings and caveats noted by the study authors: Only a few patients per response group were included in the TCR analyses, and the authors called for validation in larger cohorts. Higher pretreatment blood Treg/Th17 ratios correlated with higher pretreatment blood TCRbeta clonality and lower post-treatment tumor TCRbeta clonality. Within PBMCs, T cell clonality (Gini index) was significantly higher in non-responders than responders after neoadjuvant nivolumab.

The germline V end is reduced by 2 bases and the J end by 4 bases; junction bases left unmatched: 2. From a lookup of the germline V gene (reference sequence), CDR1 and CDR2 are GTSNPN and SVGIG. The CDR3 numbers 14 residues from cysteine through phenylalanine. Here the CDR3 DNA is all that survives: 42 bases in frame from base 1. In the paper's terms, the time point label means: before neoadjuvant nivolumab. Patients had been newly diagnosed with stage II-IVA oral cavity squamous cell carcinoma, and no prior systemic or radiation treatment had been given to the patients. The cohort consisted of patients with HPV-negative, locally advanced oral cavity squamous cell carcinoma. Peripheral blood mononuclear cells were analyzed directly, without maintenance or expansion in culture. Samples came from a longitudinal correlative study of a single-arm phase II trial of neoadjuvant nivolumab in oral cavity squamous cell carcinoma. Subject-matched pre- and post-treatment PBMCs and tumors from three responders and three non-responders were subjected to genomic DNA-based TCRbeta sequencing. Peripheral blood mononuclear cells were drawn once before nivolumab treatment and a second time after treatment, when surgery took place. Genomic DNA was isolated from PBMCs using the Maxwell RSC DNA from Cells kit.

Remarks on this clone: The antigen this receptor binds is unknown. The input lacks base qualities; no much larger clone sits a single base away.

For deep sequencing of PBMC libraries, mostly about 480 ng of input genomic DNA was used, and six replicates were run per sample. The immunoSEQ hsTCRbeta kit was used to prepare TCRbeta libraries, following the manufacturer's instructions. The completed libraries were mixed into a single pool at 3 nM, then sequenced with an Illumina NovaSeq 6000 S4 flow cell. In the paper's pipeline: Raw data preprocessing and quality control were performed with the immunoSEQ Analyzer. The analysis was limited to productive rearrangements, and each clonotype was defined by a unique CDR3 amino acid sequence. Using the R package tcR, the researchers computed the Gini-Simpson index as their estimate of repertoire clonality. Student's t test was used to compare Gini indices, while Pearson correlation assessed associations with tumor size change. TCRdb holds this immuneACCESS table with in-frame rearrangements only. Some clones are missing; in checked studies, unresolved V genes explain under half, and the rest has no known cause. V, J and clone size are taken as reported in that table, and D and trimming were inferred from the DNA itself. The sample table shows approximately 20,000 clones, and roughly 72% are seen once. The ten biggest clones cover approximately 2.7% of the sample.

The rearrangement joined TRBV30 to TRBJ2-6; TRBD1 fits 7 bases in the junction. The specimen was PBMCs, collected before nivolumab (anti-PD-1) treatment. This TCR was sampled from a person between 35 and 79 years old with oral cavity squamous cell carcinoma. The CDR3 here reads CAWSSQGGANVLTF. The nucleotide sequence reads TGTGCCTGGAGTTCACAGGGGGGGGCCAACGTCCTGACTTTC.